Following are 9 T cell receptor beta chains from one sample sequenced in a study of control samples from healthy donors and cancer patients. TCRdb's table, derived via immunoSEQ multiplex PCR, lists solely in-frame clones and lacks some. The sample shows under 150,000 clones, roughly 92% of them seen only once. The source material was blood. The receptors derive from a man younger than 40 in good health.

The chain links TRBV7-2 to TRBJ2-5; TRBD1 aligns across 8 bases. The germline V gene encodes CDR1 SGHTA and CDR2 FQGNSA. Trimming removed 1 base from V and 6 bases from J; junction bases left unmatched: 16. CDR3 length equals 18 residues. CDR3 DNA: TGTGCCAGCAGCTTAGTGCTCTCCCGGACTCGACAGGGGAAGACCCAGTACTTC. Protein product: CASSLVLSRTRQGKTQYF.

The chain couples TRBV14 to TRBJ1-4; unclear D gene. Trimming removed 0 bases from V and 7 bases from J, with 15 bases in between. CDR1 SGHDN and CDR2 FVKESK come from the germline V gene. The CDR3 extends over 16 amino acids. CDR3 region: CASSQDGPRTGEKLFF. The DNA of the CDR3 is TGTGCCAGCAGCCAAGATGGTCCAAGAACGGGTGAAAAACTGTTTTTT.

This clone was seen a few times. This rearrangement joins TRBV7-8 to TRBJ2-1; D possibly corresponds to TRBD2 (5 bases). Trimming removed 3 bases at V and 8 bases at J, with 14 bases between. CDR3 length: 14 residues. Germline CDR1 and CDR2: SGHVS and FQNEAQ. CDR3 DNA: TGTGCCAGCAGCTTTGTACTAGAAGGCGATGAGCAGTTCTTC. This codes for CASSFVLEGDEQFF.

The chain links TRBV7-6 to TRBJ1-1; D call uncertain. The CDR3 has 11 residues. Germline CDR1 reads SGHVS; CDR2 reads FNYEAQ. Trimming cost V 1 base and J 8 bases, with 5 bases left between them. In nucleotides, the CDR3 is TGTGCCAGCAGCTTAGGGGAGGAAGCTTTCTTT. This codes for CASSLGEEAFF.

The J gene is TRBJ2-7, the V gene TRBV20-1, with 8 nucleotides matching TRBD1. V lost 3 bases, J lost 3 bases, and 7 bases stayed unmatched. CDR1 and CDR2 (germline): DFQATT, SNEGSKA (reference sequence). The CDR3 is 14 amino acids. CDR3 DNA sequence: TGCAGTGCTAGTCGGGCAGGGGGCTTCTACGAGCAGTACTTC. Translation: CSASRAGGFYEQYF.

The rearrangement uses TRBV29-1 and TRBJ1-2; D gene ambiguous. CDR1 is SQVTM, CDR2 ANQGSEA, per germline. The CDR3 runs to 12 residues. V was shortened by 5 bases and J by 5 bases, with 12 bases between the two germline ends. CDR3 coding DNA: TGCAGCGTTCAGACGCCACTTTATGGCTACACCTTC. This encodes CSVQTPLYGYTF. Drawing the rest from reference TRBV29-1 and TRBJ1-2, the complete variable domain is SAVISQKPSRDICQRGTSLTIQCQVDSQVTMMFWYRQQPGQSLTLIATANQGSEATYESGFVIDKFPISRPNLTFSTLTVSNMSPEDSSIYLCSVQTPLYGYTFGSGTRLTVV.

The chain links TRBV2 to TRBJ2-5; tentatively, D is TRBD2 (7 bases). The V gene's germline CDR1 is SNHLY and CDR2 FYNNEI. The CDR3 consists of 16 residues. The V end lost 0 bases, the J end lost 5 bases, and 16 bases lay between the germline ends. The CDR3 loop is CASSEAGGEKGETQYF. The CDR3 DNA is TGTGCCAGCAGTGAAGCAGGGGGGGAGAAAGGGGAGACCCAGTACTTC.

The chain combines TRBV7-2 with TRBJ2-2; 10 positions agree with TRBD2. Looked up from germline, CDR1 is SGHTA and CDR2 is FQGNSA. The length of the CDR3 is 15 residues. Trimming cost V 5 bases and J 3 bases; bases outside gene matches: 3. CDR3 nucleotides: TGTGCCAGCAGCCCTAGCGGGAGTCACACCGGGGAGCTGTTTTTT. Residues: CASSPSGSHTGELFF.

The chain couples TRBV30 to TRBJ2-7; D not certain. CDR3 length: 11 amino acids. V lost 2 bases to trimming and J lost 3 bases, with 5 bases between them. The germline V gene has CDR1 GTSNPN and CDR2 SVGIG (reference sequence). As DNA, the CDR3 is TGTGCCTGGAGTAACCTCTACGAGCAGTACTTC. Translation gives CAWSNLYEQYF.